This T cell receptor (beta chain) was documented in a study of T-cell reconstitution after alpha-beta-depleted transplantation in children. V shed 4 bases, J shed 5 bases, and the junction held 4 bases outside the gene matches. Per the germline V gene, CDR1 is MNHEY and CDR2 is SVGAGI. This CDR3 comprises 14 residues. Construction of the TCRbeta library involved unique molecular identifiers. A single record per CDR3 protein comes from TCRdb applying MiXCR to the PCR reads. Here the sample spans around 29,000 distinct CDR3 sequences, under 8% being singletons. The origin of this receptor is a male patient aged 5 to 17 who had a stem cell transplant for acute myeloid leukemia, so the T cells may come from the graft donor. Here the sequenced sample was PBMCs, mostly from graft donor cells, taken 180 days after TCRalphabeta/CD19-depleted stem cell transplant. The gene calls are TRBV6-5 and TRBJ2-7, with TRBD2 identical over 11 bases. Written as DNA, the CDR3 is TGTGCCAGCAGTTGGGCTAGCGGGAGGAACGAGCAGTACTTC. Encoded protein: CASSWASGRNEQYF.